These 3 T cell receptor beta chains share one sample of origin, sequenced in a study of T cell responses to AZD1222 COVID-19 vaccine listed by TCRdb under 2021. In light of the paper, this sample's time point label describes: baseline before first vaccination. Libraries came from the immunoSEQ multiplex PCR assay. The table comes from immuneACCESS by way of TCRdb, which keeps in-frame sequences with V and J called. Part of the clones is missing from these tables; in studies checked, under half for an unresolved V gene and the rest for unknown reasons. In this sample the table shows approximately 110,000 clones, roughly 90% of which occur a single time. The ten largest account for around 4% of the sample. The sample was peripheral blood, taken on day 0 of AZD1222 vaccination. These receptors were taken from an adult in good health.

CDR3 protein: CASSLQRGGARGTGELFF. The CDR3 nucleotides read TGTGCCAGCAGTCTACAGAGGGGGGGGGCCAGGGGCACCGGGGAGCTGTTTTTT. The chain carries TRBV27 and TRBJ2-2, with D possibly being TRBD2 (7 bases). Germline V CDR1 and CDR2: MNHEY, SMNVEV (reference sequence). This CDR3 has 18 amino acids. Trimming cost V 5 bases and J 4 bases, with 23 bases left between them.

The chain joins TRBV5-1 to TRBJ2-2; possibly TRBD1 for D (6 bases). The CDR3 contains 15 residues. Germline V gene lookup returns CDR1 SGHRS and CDR2 YFSETQ. V was cut by 4 bases and J by 4 bases, with 14 bases left in between. Written as DNA, the CDR3 is TGCGCCAGCAGCCCACAGGGCTTAGGCACCGGGGAGCTGTTTTTT. Amino acids: CASSPQGLGTGELFF.

The J gene is TRBJ1-2, the V gene TRBV29-1, with TRBD1 identical over 7 bases. Germline values: CDR1 SQVTM, CDR2 ANQGSEA. V shed 2 bases, J shed 4 bases, and the junction held 7 bases outside the gene matches. CDR3 length: 14 amino acids. The CDR3 loop reads CSVESGTASYGYTF. Here the CDR3 DNA reads TGCAGCGTTGAATCCGGGACAGCATCCTATGGCTACACCTTC. Full variable domain (outside the CDR3, taken from reference TRBV29-1 and TRBJ1-2): SAVISQKPSRDICQRGTSLTIQCQVDSQVTMMFWYRQQPGQSLTLIATANQGSEATYESGFVIDKFPISRPNLTFSTLTVSNMSPEDSSIYLCSVESGTASYGYTFGSGTRLTVV.